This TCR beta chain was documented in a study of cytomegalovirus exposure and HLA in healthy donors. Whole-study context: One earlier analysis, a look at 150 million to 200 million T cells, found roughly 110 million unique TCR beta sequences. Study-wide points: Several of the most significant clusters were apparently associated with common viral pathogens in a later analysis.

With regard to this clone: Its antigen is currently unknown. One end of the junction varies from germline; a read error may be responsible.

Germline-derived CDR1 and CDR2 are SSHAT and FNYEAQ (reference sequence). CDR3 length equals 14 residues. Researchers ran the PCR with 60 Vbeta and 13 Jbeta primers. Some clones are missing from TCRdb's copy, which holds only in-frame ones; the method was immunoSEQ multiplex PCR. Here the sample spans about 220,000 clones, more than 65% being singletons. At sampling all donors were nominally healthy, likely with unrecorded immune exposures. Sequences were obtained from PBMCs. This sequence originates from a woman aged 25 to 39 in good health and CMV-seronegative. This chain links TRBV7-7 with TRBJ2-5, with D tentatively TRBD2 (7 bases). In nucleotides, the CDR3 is TGTGCTAGCAGCTTAGGGGGGGGCGCACAGACCCAGTACTTC. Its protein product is CASSLGGGAQTQYF.